What follows are 18 T cell receptor delta chains derived from one specimen sequenced in a study of gamma-delta chains in newborns, infants, children. TCRdb applied CATT to the reads for clone calling. The data contain about 3,800 delta-chain clones, approximately 2% of them singletons. Input material: blood. The receptors shown here come from a child who was a newborn, infant or young child, either healthy, febrile or measles-vaccinated (not recorded which).

The chain is built from TRDV1 and TRDJ1; 7 bases are a match to TRDD3. The CDR3 runs 16 residues. J lost 4 bases, V lost 0 bases, and 8 bases had no gene match. Germline CDR1 is TSWWSYY and CDR2 is QGS. The CDR3 DNA reads TGTGCTCTTGGGGAACTAGGTGGGGGAAGCTGCGATAAACTCATCTTT. This sequence encodes CALGELGGGSCDKLIF.

CDR3: CALGDLTGDVLWASTDKLIF. The DNA for the CDR3 is TGTGCTCTTGGGGACTTAACTGGGGATGTTCTCTGGGCCAGCACCGATAAACTCATCTTT. The chain links TRDV1 to TRDJ1, with TRDD3 matching over 7 bases. The CDR3 is made up of 20 amino acids. Germline V gene data show CDR1 as TSWWSYY and CDR2 as QGS. The J segment lost 1 base and the V segment lost 3 bases, leaving 20 bases of the junction unmatched.

A J gene of TRDJ1 was called, though the V gene was not; the D call TRDD3 from the table was never checked on the DNA. There are 16 residues in the CDR3. CDR3 sequence reads: CAAASSWGYPADKLIF. The CDR3 coding sequence is TGTGCAGCCGCTTCTTCCTGGGGATACCCCGCCGATAAACTCATCTTT.

By share of the sample, this clone is large (0.1 to 1%). Other DNA sequences in the same sample also yield this CDR3. The V gene is TRDV2, the J gene TRDJ1; D not certain. The CDR3 has 14 amino acids. V dropped 4 bases and J dropped 4 bases, with 15 bases sitting between them. Germline-derived CDR1 and CDR2 are GEAIGNYY and EKD. The CDR3 nucleotides read TGTGCCTGTGATGAGTTACTGCGGGGCGATAAACTCATCTTT. This codes for CACDELLRGDKLIF.

In the case of this clone: Additional DNA sequences in this sample encode the identical CDR3. The genes are TRDV2 and TRDJ3, with 8 bases matching TRDD3. This CDR3 region has 19 residues. The J segment lost 0 bases and the V segment lost 1 base, leaving 7 bases of the junction unmatched. Germline V CDR1 and CDR2: GEAIGNYY, EKD. The CDR3 spells CACDTVGDSSSWDTRQMFF. In nucleotides, the CDR3 is TGTGCCTGTGACACAGTGGGGGATTCTAGCTCCTGGGACACCCGACAGATGTTTTTC.

This clone was counted between two and nine times. One base separates it from a far larger clone, so it is likely a read error. The rearrangement joins TRAV29/DV5 to TRDJ2, with 9 bases matching TRDD3. Germline assignment: CDR1 NSMFDY and CDR2 ISSIKDK. This CDR3 has 15 amino acids. CDR3 sequence reads: CASNDPGDTTARLFF. CDR3 sequence (DNA): TGTGCCTCCAACGACCCGGGGGATACTACAGCACGACTCTTCTTT.

This sequence joins TRDV1 and TRDJ1; 8 nucleotides line up with TRDD3. Trimming at V came to 4 bases and at J to 3 bases, leaving 16 bases not matched to a gene. The CDR3 is 18 residues long. Germline CDR1 TSWWSYY, CDR2 QGS. DNA for the CDR3: TGTGCTCTTGGGGGCATTCCTCAACTGGGGGGTATTCCCGATAAACTCATCTTT. This sequence encodes CALGGIPQLGGIPDKLIF.

The CDR3 DNA follows: TGTGCCTGTGACCCCCTGGGGGCCGCAGGATCCTGGGACACCCGACAGATGTTTTTC. This encodes CACDPLGAAGSWDTRQMFF. V is TRDV2 and J is TRDJ3, with 7 positions matching TRDD3. Trimming cost V 3 bases and J 1 base; bases outside gene matches: 11. The CDR3 consists of 19 residues. CDR1 and CDR2 (germline): GEAIGNYY, EKD.

This clone was observed a few times. A read error may explain this, as a much larger clone is one base away. The rearrangement uses TRDV1 and TRDJ2; 8 bases are a match to TRDD3. The CDR3 has 17 amino acids. Looked up from germline, CDR1 is TSWWSYY and CDR2 is QGS. The ends lost 1 base at V and 4 bases at J; junction bases unmatched: 8. CDR3 region: CALGERFNWGPTAQLFF. In nucleotides, the CDR3 is TGTGCTCTTGGGGAACGGTTCAACTGGGGGCCGACAGCACAACTCTTCTTT.

Sample share makes this clone medium-sized. The identical CDR3 is also encoded by other nucleotide sequences in the sample. V gene TRDV2 combines with J gene TRDJ3, with 11 bases matching TRDD3. After removal of 1 base from V and 0 bases from J, the junction contained 4 bases not matched to a gene. Germline loops: CDR1 GEAIGNYY, CDR2 EKD. This CDR3 is 19 amino acids long. CDR3 nucleotide sequence: TGTGCCTGTGACACGTACTGGGGGATAAGCTCCTGGGACACCCGACAGATGTTTTTC. Translating it yields CACDTYWGISSWDTRQMFF.

This clone has just a few counts. A much larger clone differs from this one at a single base, so this may be a read error. The V call is TRDV1, the J call TRDJ1; D remains unclear. V lost 4 bases to trimming and J lost 3 bases, with 6 bases between them. The germline gives CDR1 TSWWSYY, CDR2 QGS. The CDR3 has 12 residues. CDR3 protein: CALGGWADKLIF. The CDR3 region has the DNA TGTGCTCTTGGGGGATGGGCCGATAAACTCATCTTT.

In this sample, this clone turned up a few times. With a far larger clone one base away, a read error is the likely cause. J is TRDJ3 and V is TRDV2; 11 nucleotides match TRDD3. The CDR3 spans 17 residues. CDR1 and CDR2 from the germline V gene are GEAIGNYY and EKD. Trimming cost V 3 bases and J 2 bases; bases outside gene matches: 2. This CDR3 reads CACDALGDTWDTRQMFF. CDR3 coding DNA: TGTGCCTGTGACGCACTGGGGGATACCTGGGACACCCGACAGATGTTTTTC.

Worth noting for this clone: A much larger clone sits a single nucleotide away, making a read error possible. Distinct nucleotide sequences in the sample also encode this CDR3. The gene calls are TRDV2 and TRDJ2, with 10 bases identical to TRDD3. CDR3 length: 14 residues. Germline CDR1 reads GEAIGNYY; CDR2 reads EKD. DNA of the CDR3: TGCGCCTGTGACATACTGGGGGATACAGCACAACTCTTCTTT. It codes for CACDILGDTAQLFF.

The chain uses TRDV2 and TRDJ1; 9 bases are shared with TRDD3. Germline V gene lookup returns CDR1 GEAIGNYY and CDR2 EKD. The CDR3 contains 15 residues. V dropped 0 bases and J dropped 1; count of bases not matched to a gene: 2. The CDR3: CACDTWGISTDKLIF. For the CDR3, the DNA is TGTGCCTGTGACACCTGGGGGATAAGCACCGATAAACTCATCTTT.

A remark on this clone: It may be a read error: a sequence one base away is much more abundant. The rearrangement links TRDV2 to TRDJ1; 8 bases line up with TRDD3. Germline values: CDR1 GEAIGNYY, CDR2 EKD. This CDR3 spans 14 amino acids. The V gene end was trimmed by 5 bases and the J gene end by 0 bases; junction bases not matched to a gene: 4. CDR3 in DNA: TGTGCCTGTGTCCTACTGGGGGACACCGATAAACTCATCTTT. Encoded protein: CACVLLGDTDKLIF.

This clone showed up just a few times. This chain connects TRDV2 to TRDJ3; the match to TRDD3 covers 11 bases. CDR1 and CDR2 from the germline V gene are GEAIGNYY and EKD. The ends lost 0 bases at V and 0 bases at J; junction bases unmatched: 15. The CDR3 covers 23 residues. CDR3 in amino acids: CACDTNFLLGDKKSSWDTRQMFF. The CDR3 DNA sequence: TGTGCCTGTGACACCAACTTCCTACTGGGGGATAAGAAGAGCTCCTGGGACACCCGACAGATGTTTTTC.

This clone has just a few counts. A much larger clone sits a single nucleotide away, making a read error possible. Other nucleotide sequences in the sample specify the same CDR3. This chain joins TRDV2 and TRDJ3; TRDD3 aligns across 9 bases. Germline V lookup: CDR1 GEAIGNYY, CDR2 EKD. CDR3 length: 18 residues. The CDR3: CACDTYWGKPWDTRQMFF. DNA for the CDR3: TGTGCCTGTGACACGTACTGGGGGAAACCCTGGGACACCCGGCAGATGTTTTTC.

The J gene was reported as TRDJ1; the V gene went uncalled; the table's D call TRDD3 went unverified against the DNA. The CDR3 is 17 residues long. The CDR3 sequence is CACLYWGICTHTDKLIF. The DNA for the CDR3 is TGTGCCTGTCTGTACTGGGGGATATGTACGCACACCGATAAACTCATCTTT.